These T cell receptor beta chains were read from a single sample in a study of tumor-infiltrating lymphocytes in oesophageal squamous cell carcinoma. A single record per CDR3 protein comes from TCRdb applying MiXCR to the PCR reads. The sample yields some 13,000 distinct CDR3 sequences, 55% seen once. The sequenced sample was esophageal tumor tissue. Receptors were obtained from a female donor with esophageal squamous cell carcinoma. CDR3s include the opening cysteine and the closing phenylalanine or tryptophan. Fields, in order: D gene, J gene, V gene, clone size, CDR3 DNA, CDR3 protein. A D gene is named only where the DNA matches it firmly. Expanded clones get a size class; other rows say once, few or many, or leave the size out.

D gene: NA
J gene: TRBJ2-7
V gene: TRBV7-6
clone size: NA
CDR3 DNA: TGTGCCAGCAGCGGCGAAGGGGGTAGTAACTACGAGCAGTACTTC
CDR3 protein: CASSGEGGSNYEQYF

D gene: NA
J gene: TRBJ1-1
V gene: TRBV7-8
clone size: NA
CDR3 DNA: TGTGCCAGCAGCTTAAAAGGGGTTTCCACTGAAGCTTTCTTT
CDR3 protein: CASSLKGVSTEAFF

D gene: NA
J gene: TRBJ2-6
V gene: TRBV7-8
clone size: few
CDR3 DNA: TGTGCCAGCAGCGCCAGGGTTAAGGCTGGGGCCAACGTCCTGACTTTC
CDR3 protein: CASSARVKAGANVLTF

D gene: TRBD2
J gene: TRBJ2-1
V gene: TRBV7-2
clone size: NA
CDR3 DNA: TGTGCCAGCAGCTCCTCTCGCGGGAGTTTCGATGAGCAGTTCTTC
CDR3 protein: CASSSSRGSFDEQFF

D gene: TRBD2
J gene: TRBJ2-3
V gene: TRBV6-1
clone size: NA
CDR3 DNA: TGTGCCAGCAGGATTGGACTAGCGGTTGCCACAGATACGCAGTATTTT
CDR3 protein: CASRIGLAVATDTQYF

D gene: TRBD2
J gene: TRBJ2-7
V gene: TRBV7-2
clone size: NA
CDR3 DNA: TGTGCCAGCAGCTCGGGTAGCGGGAACGAGCAGTACTTC
CDR3 protein: CASSSGSGNEQYF

D gene: TRBD2
J gene: TRBJ2-7
V gene: TRBV7-2
clone size: NA
CDR3 DNA: TGTGCCAGCAGCCCCAAGGGCGGGAGGTTCTCCGAGCAGTACTTC
CDR3 protein: CASSPKGGRFSEQYF

D gene: NA
J gene: TRBJ2-1
V gene: TRBV7-2
clone size: NA
CDR3 DNA: TGTGCCAGCAGCTCGCCTTACAGGGTATTAAGTGGAGAGACCCAGTTCTTC
CDR3 protein: CASSSPYRVLSGETQFF

D gene: TRBD1
J gene: TRBJ2-5
V gene: TRBV7-2
clone size: few
CDR3 DNA: TGTGCCAGCAGCTTAGCGACAGGGTTCCAAGAGACCCAGTACTTC
CDR3 protein: CASSLATGFQETQYF

D gene: NA
J gene: TRBJ2-1
V gene: TRBV5-3
clone size: NA
CDR3 DNA: TGTGCCAGCAGCCCCATTGGGGGGGGCGCGGATTCACCCCTCCACTTC
CDR3 protein: CASSPIGGGADSPLHF

D gene: TRBD1
J gene: TRBJ2-5
V gene: TRBV7-2
clone size: NA
CDR3 DNA: TGTGCCAGCAGCCTACCGGGACAGAAGGTCAATGAGCAGTACTTC
CDR3 protein: CASSLPGQKVNEQYF

D gene: NA
J gene: TRBJ2-1
V gene: TRBV7-2
clone size: NA
CDR3 DNA: TGTGCCAGCACCTCCACCGGGAACACCTACAATGAGCAGTTCTTC
CDR3 protein: CASTSTGNTYNEQFF

D gene: TRBD1
J gene: TRBJ2-7
V gene: TRBV7-2
clone size: NA
CDR3 DNA: TGTGCCAGCAGCCTAATTACGGGACAGGCCTACGAGCAGTACTTC
CDR3 protein: CASSLITGQAYEQYF